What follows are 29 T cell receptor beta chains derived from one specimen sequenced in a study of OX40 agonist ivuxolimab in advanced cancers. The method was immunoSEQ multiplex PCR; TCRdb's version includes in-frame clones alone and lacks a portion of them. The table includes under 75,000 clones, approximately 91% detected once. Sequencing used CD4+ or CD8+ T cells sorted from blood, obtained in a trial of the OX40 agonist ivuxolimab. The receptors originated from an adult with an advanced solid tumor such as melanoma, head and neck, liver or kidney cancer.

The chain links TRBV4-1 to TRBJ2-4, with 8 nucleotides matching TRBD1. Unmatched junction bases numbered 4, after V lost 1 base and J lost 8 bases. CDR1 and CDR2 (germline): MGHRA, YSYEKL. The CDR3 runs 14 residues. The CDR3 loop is CASSQVDRGDIQYF. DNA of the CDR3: TGCGCCAGCAGCCAAGTCGACAGGGGTGACATTCAGTACTTC.

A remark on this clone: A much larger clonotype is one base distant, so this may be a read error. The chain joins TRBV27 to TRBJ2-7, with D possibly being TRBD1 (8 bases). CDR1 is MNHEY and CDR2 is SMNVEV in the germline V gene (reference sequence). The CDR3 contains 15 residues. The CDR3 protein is CSSSDQTGEGYEQYF. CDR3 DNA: TGTTCCAGCAGTGACCAGACAGGGGAGGGGTACGAGCAGTACTTC.

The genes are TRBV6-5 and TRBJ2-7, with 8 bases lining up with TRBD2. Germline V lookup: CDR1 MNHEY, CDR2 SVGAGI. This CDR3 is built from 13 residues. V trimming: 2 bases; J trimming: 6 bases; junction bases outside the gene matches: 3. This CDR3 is CASSYVSGSEQYF. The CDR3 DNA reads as TGTGCCAGCAGTTACGTGAGCGGGAGCGAGCAGTACTTC.

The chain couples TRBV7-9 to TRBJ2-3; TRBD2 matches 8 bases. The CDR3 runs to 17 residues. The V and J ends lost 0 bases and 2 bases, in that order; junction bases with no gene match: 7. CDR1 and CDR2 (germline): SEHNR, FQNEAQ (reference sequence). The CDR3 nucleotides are TGTGCCAGCAGCTTAGCTCTTGTAGCGGGGAACACAGATACGCAGTATTTT. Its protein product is CASSLALVAGNTDTQYF.

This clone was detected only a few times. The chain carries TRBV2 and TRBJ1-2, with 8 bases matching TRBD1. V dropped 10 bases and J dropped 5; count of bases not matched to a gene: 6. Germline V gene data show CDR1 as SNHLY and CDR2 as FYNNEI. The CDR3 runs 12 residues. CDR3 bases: TGTGCCATGACAGGGGATAAGTATGGCTACACCTTC. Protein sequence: CAMTGDKYGYTF.

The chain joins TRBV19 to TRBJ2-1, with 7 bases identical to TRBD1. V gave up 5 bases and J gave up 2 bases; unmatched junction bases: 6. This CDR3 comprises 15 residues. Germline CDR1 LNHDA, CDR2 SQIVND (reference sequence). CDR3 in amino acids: CASSPSTGAYNEQFF. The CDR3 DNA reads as TGTGCCAGTAGTCCCTCCACAGGGGCCTACAATGAGCAGTTCTTC.

The CDR3 sequence: CASSPQGAGELFF. In nucleotides, the CDR3 is TGTGCCAGCAGCCCACAGGGGGCCGGGGAGCTGTTTTTT. The chain has TRBV5-4 and TRBJ2-2, with 8 nucleotides matching TRBD1. The J segment lost 6 bases and the V segment lost 4 bases, leaving 2 bases of the junction unmatched. Germline V gene data show CDR1 as SGHNT and CDR2 as YYREEE (reference sequence). This CDR3 region has 13 residues.

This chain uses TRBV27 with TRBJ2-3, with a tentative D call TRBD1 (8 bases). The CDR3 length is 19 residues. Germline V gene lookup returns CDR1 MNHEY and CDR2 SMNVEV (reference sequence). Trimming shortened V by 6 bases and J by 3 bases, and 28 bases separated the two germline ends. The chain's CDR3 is CASSPGQGLASGTTDTQYF. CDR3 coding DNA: TGTGCCAGCAGCCCCGGACAGGGCTTAGCGAGCGGGACAACAGATACGCAGTATTTT.

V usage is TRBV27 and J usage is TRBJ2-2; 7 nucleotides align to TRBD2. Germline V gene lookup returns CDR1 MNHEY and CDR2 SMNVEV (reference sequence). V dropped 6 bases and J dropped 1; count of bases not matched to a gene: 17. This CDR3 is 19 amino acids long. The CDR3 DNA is TGTGCCAGCAGCTCCCCCCTAGGAGACGGACTAGTGAACACCGGGGAGCTGTTTTTT. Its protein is CASSSPLGDGLVNTGELFF.

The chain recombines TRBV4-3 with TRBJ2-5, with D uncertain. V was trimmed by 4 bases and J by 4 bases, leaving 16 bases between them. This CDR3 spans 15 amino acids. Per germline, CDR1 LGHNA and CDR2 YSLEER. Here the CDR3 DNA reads TGCGCCAGCAGCCCGAACGAGCATGGGCGAGAGACCCAGTACTTC. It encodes CASSPNEHGRETQYF.

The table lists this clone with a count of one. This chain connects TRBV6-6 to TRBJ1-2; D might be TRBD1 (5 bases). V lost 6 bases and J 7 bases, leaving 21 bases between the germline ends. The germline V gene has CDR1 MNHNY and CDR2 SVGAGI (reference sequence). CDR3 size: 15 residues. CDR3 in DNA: TGTGCCAGCAGCTCTGGGACCGGGGGATCCTTTGGCTACACCTTC. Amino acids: CASSSGTGGSFGYTF.

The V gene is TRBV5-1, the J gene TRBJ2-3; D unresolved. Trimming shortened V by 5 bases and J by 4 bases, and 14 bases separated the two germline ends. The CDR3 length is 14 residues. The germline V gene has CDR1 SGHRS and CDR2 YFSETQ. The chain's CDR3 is CASSMRWTPDTQYF. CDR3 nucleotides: TGCGCCAGCAGTATGAGGTGGACCCCAGATACGCAGTATTTT. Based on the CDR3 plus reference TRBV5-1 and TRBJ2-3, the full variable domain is KAGVTQTPRYLIKTRGQQVTLSCSPISGHRSVSWYQQTPGQGLQFLFEYFSETQRNKGNFPGRFSGRQFSNSRSEMNVSTLELGDSALYLCASSMRWTPDTQYFGPGTRLTVL.

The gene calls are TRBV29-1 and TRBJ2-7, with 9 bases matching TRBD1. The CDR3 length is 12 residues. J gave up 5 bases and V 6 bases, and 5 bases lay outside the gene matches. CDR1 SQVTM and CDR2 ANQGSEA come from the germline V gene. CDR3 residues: CSVPTGGNEQYF. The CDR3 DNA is TGCAGCGTACCTACAGGGGGCAACGAGCAGTACTTC.

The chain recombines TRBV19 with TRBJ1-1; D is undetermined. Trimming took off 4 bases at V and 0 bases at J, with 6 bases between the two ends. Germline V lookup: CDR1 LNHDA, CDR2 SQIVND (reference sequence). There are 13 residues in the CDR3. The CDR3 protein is CASSKFLNTEAFF. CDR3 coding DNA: TGTGCCAGTAGTAAATTCCTGAACACTGAAGCTTTCTTT.

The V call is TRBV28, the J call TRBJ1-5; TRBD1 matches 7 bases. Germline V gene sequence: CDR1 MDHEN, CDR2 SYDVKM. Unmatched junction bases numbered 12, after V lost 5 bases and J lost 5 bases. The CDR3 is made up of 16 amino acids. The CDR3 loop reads CASSAFLGTVDQPQHF. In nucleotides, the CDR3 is TGTGCCAGCAGTGCCTTTTTGGGGACAGTCGATCAGCCCCAGCATTTT.

As DNA, the CDR3 is TGTGCCAGCAGTTTACCTCTTGGGGGGATAAATAACAATGAGCAGTTCTTC. Translated: CASSLPLGGINNNEQFF. This rearrangement joins TRBV28 to TRBJ2-1, with D possibly TRBD2 on 6 matching bases. The CDR3 runs to 17 residues. Trimming took 2 bases from V and 5 from J, leaving 19 bases between them. CDR1 and CDR2 (germline): MDHEN, SYDVKM. Variable domain in full (rest from reference TRBV28 and TRBJ2-1): DVKVTQSSRYLVKRTGEKVFLECVQDMDHENMFWYRQDPGLGLRLIYFSYDVKMKEKGDIPEGYSVSREKKERFSLILESASTNQTSMYLCASSLPLGGINNNEQFFGPGTRLTVL.

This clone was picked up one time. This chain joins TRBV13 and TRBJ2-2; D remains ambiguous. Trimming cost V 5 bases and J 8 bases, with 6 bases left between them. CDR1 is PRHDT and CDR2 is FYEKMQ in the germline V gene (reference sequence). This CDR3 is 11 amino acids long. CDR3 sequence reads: CASSPLGELFF. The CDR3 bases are TGTGCCAGCAGCCCCCTAGGGGAGCTGTTTTTT.

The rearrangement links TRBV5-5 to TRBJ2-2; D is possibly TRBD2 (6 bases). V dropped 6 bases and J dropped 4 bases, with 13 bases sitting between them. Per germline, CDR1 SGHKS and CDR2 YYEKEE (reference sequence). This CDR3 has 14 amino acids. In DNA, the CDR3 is TGTGCCAGCAACCCTGGGGGAGGCACCGGGGAGCTGTTTTTT. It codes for CASNPGGGTGELFF.

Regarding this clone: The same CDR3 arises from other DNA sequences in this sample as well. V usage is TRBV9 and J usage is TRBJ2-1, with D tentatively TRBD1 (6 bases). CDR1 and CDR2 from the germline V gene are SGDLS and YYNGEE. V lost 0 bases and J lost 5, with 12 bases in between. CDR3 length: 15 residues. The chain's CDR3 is CASSVGGPWDNEQFF. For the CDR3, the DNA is TGTGCCAGCAGCGTAGGGGGGCCCTGGGACAATGAGCAGTTCTTC.

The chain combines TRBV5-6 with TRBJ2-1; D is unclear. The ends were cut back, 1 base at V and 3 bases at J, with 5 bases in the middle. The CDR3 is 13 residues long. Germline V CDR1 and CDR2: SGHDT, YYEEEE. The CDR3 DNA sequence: TGTGCCAGCAGCTTGTCTAACTACAATGAGCAGTTCTTC. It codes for CASSLSNYNEQFF. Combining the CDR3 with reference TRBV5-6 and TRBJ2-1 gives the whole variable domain DAGVTQSPTHLIKTRGQQVTLRCSPKSGHDTVSWYQQALGQGPQFIFQYYEEEERQRGNFPDRFSGHQFPNYSSELNVNALLLGDSALYLCASSLSNYNEQFFGPGTRLTVL.

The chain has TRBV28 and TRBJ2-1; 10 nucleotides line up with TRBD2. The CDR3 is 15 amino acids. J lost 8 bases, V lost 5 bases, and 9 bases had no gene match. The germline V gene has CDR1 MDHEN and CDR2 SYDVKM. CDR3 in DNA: TGTGCCAGCAGTATAGCGGGAGGTCAGGGAGATGAGCAGTTCTTC. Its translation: CASSIAGGQGDEQFF.

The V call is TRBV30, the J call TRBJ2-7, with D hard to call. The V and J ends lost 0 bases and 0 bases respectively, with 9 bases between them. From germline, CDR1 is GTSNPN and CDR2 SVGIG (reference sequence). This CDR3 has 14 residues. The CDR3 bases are TGTGCCTGGAGTGTAGCGACAAGCTCCTACGAGCAGTACTTC. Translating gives CAWSVATSSYEQYF.

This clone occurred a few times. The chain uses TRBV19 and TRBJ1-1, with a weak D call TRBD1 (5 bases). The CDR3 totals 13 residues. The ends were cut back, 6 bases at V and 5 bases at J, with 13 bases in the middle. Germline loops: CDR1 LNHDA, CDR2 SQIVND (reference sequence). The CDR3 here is CASRMGPPTEAFF. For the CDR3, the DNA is TGTGCCAGTAGGATGGGACCTCCGACTGAAGCTTTCTTT.

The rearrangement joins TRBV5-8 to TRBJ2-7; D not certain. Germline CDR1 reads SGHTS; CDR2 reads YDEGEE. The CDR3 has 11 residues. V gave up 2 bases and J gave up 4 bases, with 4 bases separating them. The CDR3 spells CASSLPYEQYF. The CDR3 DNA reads TGTGCCAGCAGCTTACCTTACGAGCAGTACTTC.

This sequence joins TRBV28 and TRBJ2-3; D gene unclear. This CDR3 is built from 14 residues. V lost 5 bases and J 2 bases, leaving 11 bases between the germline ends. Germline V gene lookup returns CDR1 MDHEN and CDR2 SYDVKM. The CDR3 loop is CASSTPALTDTQYF. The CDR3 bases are TGTGCCAGCAGTACGCCTGCCCTCACAGATACGCAGTATTTT.

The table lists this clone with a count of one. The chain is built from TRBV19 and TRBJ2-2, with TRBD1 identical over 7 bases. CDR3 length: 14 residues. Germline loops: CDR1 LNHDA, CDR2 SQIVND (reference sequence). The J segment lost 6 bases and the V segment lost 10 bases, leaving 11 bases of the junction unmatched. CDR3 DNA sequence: TGTGCCACTCACCCGACAGGGTACGCCGGGGAGCTGTTTTTT. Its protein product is CATHPTGYAGELFF.

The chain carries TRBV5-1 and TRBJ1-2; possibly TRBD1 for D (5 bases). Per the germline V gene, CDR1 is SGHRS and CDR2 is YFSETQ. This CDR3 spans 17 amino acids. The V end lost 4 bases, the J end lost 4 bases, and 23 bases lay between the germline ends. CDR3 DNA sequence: TGCGCCAGCAGCCCAGGGACTTCCAGCCCCATGGTCTATGGCTACACCTTC. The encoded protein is CASSPGTSSPMVYGYTF.

CDR3 residues: CATSRGTGDYNEQFF. The CDR3 region has the DNA TGTGCCACCAGCAGAGGGACAGGAGACTACAATGAGCAGTTCTTC. The rearrangement uses TRBV15 and TRBJ2-1; 7 bases align to TRBD1. CDR1 and CDR2 from the germline V gene are LNHNV and YYDKDF (reference sequence). This CDR3 has 15 residues. V lost 1 base, J lost 3 bases, and 3 bases stayed unmatched.

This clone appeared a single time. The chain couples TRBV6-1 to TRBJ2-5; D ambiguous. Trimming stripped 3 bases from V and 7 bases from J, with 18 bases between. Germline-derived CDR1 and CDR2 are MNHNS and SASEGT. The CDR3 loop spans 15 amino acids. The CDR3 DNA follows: TGTGCCAGCAGTGATGAAGAACTTAACTTGGGGACCCAGTACTTC. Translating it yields CASSDEELNLGTQYF.